The rows below give T cell receptor beta chains drawn from one sample of a study of graft-versus-host responses after intestinal transplantation. These receptors have no known antigen. Profiled with immunoSEQ multiplex PCR; TCRdb holds only in-frame clones, not every one. The data show about 31,000 clones, about 86% seen once. Sequences were derived from unstimulated CD8+ T cells sorted from spleen or lymph node cells, sampled before intestinal transplant. The receptor set was obtained from a human donor who received an intestinal transplant. The CDR3 runs from the conserved cysteine through the conserved F or W. Fields, in order: J gene, D gene, clone size, V gene, CDR3 protein, CDR3 DNA. The D gene is left open where the match is weak. A row's size may be missing; if present it is once, few, many or a size class.

J gene: TRBJ2-1; D gene: TRBD2; clone size: NA; V gene: TRBV9; CDR3 protein: CASSVTSGAGNEQFF; CDR3 DNA: TGTGCCAGCAGCGTGACTAGCGGGGCGGGGAATGAGCAGTTCTTC
J gene: TRBJ2-7; D gene: TRBD2; clone size: NA; V gene: TRBV7-2; CDR3 protein: CASSSGLAPEAYEQYF; CDR3 DNA: TGTGCCAGCAGCTCAGGACTAGCACCTGAGGCTTACGAGCAGTACTTC
J gene: TRBJ1-5; D gene: NA; clone size: NA; V gene: TRBV15; CDR3 protein: CATSRVGVQPQHF; CDR3 DNA: TGTGCCACCAGCAGAGTCGGAGTTCAGCCCCAGCATTTT
J gene: TRBJ2-7; D gene: TRBD2; clone size: NA; V gene: TRBV4-2; CDR3 protein: CASSQDPSGRVSSYEQYF; CDR3 DNA: TGTGCCAGCAGCCAAGATCCTAGCGGGAGGGTAAGCTCCTACGAGCAGTACTTC
J gene: TRBJ2-7; D gene: NA; clone size: NA; V gene: TRBV7-6; CDR3 protein: CASSFRLAGYEQYF; CDR3 DNA: TGTGCCAGCAGCTTCAGGCTGGCTGGCTACGAGCAGTACTTC
J gene: TRBJ1-1; D gene: TRBD1; clone size: NA; V gene: TRBV7-9; CDR3 protein: CASSQGGQGAFF; CDR3 DNA: TGTGCCAGCAGCCAAGGGGGACAGGGAGCTTTCTTT
J gene: TRBJ2-7; D gene: NA; clone size: NA; V gene: TRBV28; CDR3 protein: CASSVAGNEQYF; CDR3 DNA: TGTGCCAGCAGTGTCGCAGGGAACGAGCAGTACTTC
J gene: TRBJ2-5; D gene: TRBD1; clone size: NA; V gene: TRBV7-9; CDR3 protein: CASSPPPGTGEMETQYF; CDR3 DNA: TGTGCCAGCAGTCCGCCCCCCGGGACAGGGGAGATGGAGACCCAGTACTTC
J gene: TRBJ2-7; D gene: TRBD1; clone size: NA; V gene: TRBV7-2; CDR3 protein: CASSSRDREDEQYF; CDR3 DNA: TGTGCCAGCAGCTCCCGGGACAGGGAGGACGAGCAGTACTTC
J gene: TRBJ2-7; D gene: NA; clone size: NA; V gene: TRBV9; CDR3 protein: CASSVGASYEQYF; CDR3 DNA: TGTGCCAGCAGCGTAGGCGCCTCCTACGAGCAGTACTTC
J gene: TRBJ2-1; D gene: TRBD2; clone size: NA; V gene: TRBV6-1; CDR3 protein: CASSAVGTSGGGYNEQFF; CDR3 DNA: TGTGCCAGCAGTGCCGTTGGGACTAGCGGGGGGGGGTACAATGAGCAGTTCTTC
J gene: TRBJ2-3; D gene: TRBD2; clone size: NA; V gene: TRBV27; CDR3 protein: CASPEAGAGTDTQYF; CDR3 DNA: TGTGCCAGCCCGGAGGCGGGAGCTGGCACAGATACGCAGTATTTT
J gene: TRBJ1-3; D gene: TRBD1; clone size: NA; V gene: TRBV5-1; CDR3 protein: CASSWPGQGSGNTIYF; CDR3 DNA: TGCGCCAGCAGCTGGCCGGGACAGGGCTCTGGAAACACCATATATTTT
J gene: TRBJ2-7; D gene: NA; clone size: NA; V gene: TRBV13; CDR3 protein: CASSWGRAAGYF; CDR3 DNA: TGTGCCAGCAGCTGGGGGCGGGCGGCCGGGTACTTC
J gene: TRBJ1-1; D gene: TRBD1; clone size: once; V gene: TRBV28; CDR3 protein: CASSLGETGQNEAFF; CDR3 DNA: TGTGCCAGCAGTTTAGGGGAAACGGGACAGAATGAAGCTTTCTTT
J gene: TRBJ2-5; D gene: TRBD2; clone size: NA; V gene: TRBV7-9; CDR3 protein: CASSQGPSGNQETQYF; CDR3 DNA: TGTGCCAGCAGCCAAGGTCCTAGCGGGAACCAAGAGACCCAGTACTTC
J gene: TRBJ2-7; D gene: TRBD2; clone size: NA; V gene: TRBV7-9; CDR3 protein: CASSFPSGATYEQYF; CDR3 DNA: TGTGCCAGCAGCTTCCCCAGCGGGGCGACCTACGAGCAGTACTTC
J gene: TRBJ1-6; D gene: NA; clone size: NA; V gene: TRBV7-9; CDR3 protein: CASSTVGRSSYNSPLHF; CDR3 DNA: TGTGCCAGCAGCACCGTTGGCCGGAGCTCCTATAATTCACCCCTCCACTTT
J gene: TRBJ1-2; D gene: TRBD1; clone size: once; V gene: TRBV28; CDR3 protein: CASRDRGGNYGYTF; CDR3 DNA: TGTGCCAGCCGGGACAGGGGAGGTAACTATGGCTACACCTTC
J gene: TRBJ2-1; D gene: TRBD2; clone size: NA; V gene: TRBV6-5; CDR3 protein: CASSFSGGSSYNEQFF; CDR3 DNA: TGTGCCAGCAGTTTTAGCGGGGGGAGCTCCTACAATGAGCAGTTCTTC
J gene: TRBJ2-1; D gene: NA; clone size: NA; V gene: TRBV19; CDR3 protein: CASSIDRLYNEQFF; CDR3 DNA: TGTGCCAGTAGTATAGACCGCCTATACAATGAGCAGTTCTTC
J gene: TRBJ1-5; D gene: NA; clone size: NA; V gene: TRBV1; CDR3 protein: CTSSQFTREQPQHF; CDR3 DNA: TGCACCAGCAGCCAATTTACCAGGGAACAGCCCCAGCATTTT
J gene: TRBJ1-5; D gene: TRBD1; clone size: few; V gene: TRBV28; CDR3 protein: CASSLDWRTGGPSQPQHF; CDR3 DNA: TGTGCCAGCAGTCTCGATTGGAGAACAGGGGGCCCGAGTCAGCCCCAGCATTTT
J gene: TRBJ1-4; D gene: NA; clone size: few; V gene: TRBV6-5; CDR3 protein: CASSPILNEKLFF; CDR3 DNA: TGTGCCAGCAGCCCAATTTTGAATGAAAAACTGTTTTTT
J gene: TRBJ1-6; D gene: NA; clone size: NA; V gene: TRBV28; CDR3 protein: CASSSPQVNSPLHF; CDR3 DNA: TGTGCCAGCAGTTCCCCTCAGGTTAATTCACCCCTCCACTTT
J gene: TRBJ2-7; D gene: NA; clone size: NA; V gene: TRBV15; CDR3 protein: CATSTNREVHYEQYF; CDR3 DNA: TGTGCCACCAGCACCAACAGGGAAGTTCACTACGAGCAGTACTTC
J gene: TRBJ2-5; D gene: TRBD1; clone size: NA; V gene: TRBV5-1; CDR3 protein: CASSSGQGASETQYF; CDR3 DNA: TGCGCCAGCAGCTCCGGACAGGGGGCATCGGAGACCCAGTACTTC
J gene: TRBJ2-5; D gene: NA; clone size: NA; V gene: TRBV7-6; CDR3 protein: CASSGGPREEGTQYF; CDR3 DNA: TGTGCCAGCAGCGGCGGACCTCGGGAAGAGGGGACCCAGTACTTC
J gene: TRBJ1-2; D gene: NA; clone size: NA; V gene: TRBV5-4; CDR3 protein: CASSADSPQGSANYGYTF; CDR3 DNA: TGTGCCAGCAGCGCGGACAGTCCTCAGGGCTCCGCTAACTATGGCTACACCTTC
J gene: TRBJ2-2; D gene: NA; clone size: NA; V gene: TRBV6-1; CDR3 protein: CASSEGAGMAGELFF; CDR3 DNA: TGTGCCAGCAGTGAAGGGGCGGGAATGGCCGGGGAGCTGTTTTTT
J gene: TRBJ2-7; D gene: TRBD1; clone size: NA; V gene: TRBV11-2; CDR3 protein: CASSLGTGGLSSYEQYF; CDR3 DNA: TGTGCCAGCAGCTTAGGGACAGGGGGCCTCAGCTCCTACGAGCAGTACTTC
J gene: TRBJ2-7; D gene: TRBD1; clone size: NA; V gene: TRBV5-1; CDR3 protein: CASSQRGQDSSYEQYF; CDR3 DNA: TGCGCCAGCAGCCAGAGGGGGCAGGACTCTTCCTACGAGCAGTACTTC
J gene: TRBJ2-5; D gene: TRBD2; clone size: NA; V gene: TRBV28; CDR3 protein: CASSPLGGTSGEVETQYF; CDR3 DNA: TGTGCCAGCAGTCCATTAGGGGGGACTAGCGGGGAGGTAGAGACCCAGTACTTC
J gene: TRBJ2-1; D gene: NA; clone size: NA; V gene: TRBV6-1; CDR3 protein: CASRGGSYNEQFF; CDR3 DNA: TGTGCCAGCAGGGGGGGCTCCTACAATGAGCAGTTCTTC
J gene: TRBJ2-7; D gene: TRBD1; clone size: NA; V gene: TRBV19; CDR3 protein: CASSPGTGSFEQYF; CDR3 DNA: TGTGCCAGTAGCCCCGGGACAGGGTCCTTCGAGCAGTACTTC
J gene: TRBJ1-3; D gene: NA; clone size: NA; V gene: TRBV4-1; CDR3 protein: CASSQVGGSGNTIYF; CDR3 DNA: TGCGCCAGCAGCCAAGTGGGAGGATCTGGAAACACCATATATTTT
J gene: TRBJ2-5; D gene: NA; clone size: NA; V gene: TRBV19; CDR3 protein: CASSIVGGQETQYF; CDR3 DNA: TGTGCCAGTAGTATAGTGGGGGGTCAAGAGACCCAGTACTTC
J gene: TRBJ2-2; D gene: TRBD1; clone size: NA; V gene: TRBV28; CDR3 protein: CASSWTGGTGELFF; CDR3 DNA: TGTGCCAGCAGTTGGACAGGGGGCACCGGGGAGCTGTTTTTT
J gene: TRBJ2-7; D gene: NA; clone size: NA; V gene: TRBV15; CDR3 protein: CATSRDPFYEQYF; CDR3 DNA: TGTGCCACCAGCAGAGACCCTTTCTACGAGCAGTACTTC
J gene: TRBJ1-5; D gene: NA; clone size: few; V gene: TRBV10-3; CDR3 protein: CAISEGTYSNQPQHF; CDR3 DNA: TGTGCCATCAGTGAGGGGACATATAGCAATCAGCCCCAGCATTTT